The 17 T cell receptor beta chains given below trace back to one sample, sequenced in a study of cytotoxic CD8 clonotypes in ibrutinib-treated CLL. Generated by immunoSEQ multiplex PCR, the TCRdb table keeps only in-frame clones and is missing some. The data hold hundreds of thousands of clones, with around three quarters observed a single time. This material consisted of PBMCs, taken after 24 months of ibrutinib treatment. These receptors were collected from a human donor with chronic lymphocytic leukemia.

The chain joins TRBV27 to TRBJ2-3, with 11 bases fitting TRBD2. Trimming at V came to 6 bases and at J to 3 bases, leaving 5 bases not matched to a gene. The CDR3 runs to 15 residues. CDR1 is MNHEY, CDR2 SMNVEV, per germline (reference sequence). The CDR3 nucleotides are TGTGCCAGCAGCTCTAGCGGGAGGTCAACAGATACGCAGTATTTT. Translated: CASSSSGRSTDTQYF.

This clone was counted a few times. CDR3 nucleotide sequence: TGCGCCAGCAGCCAAGAAGGTTTTTCTAACACTGAAGCTTTCTTT. Translation: CASSQEGFSNTEAFF. The V and J genes are TRBV4-1 and TRBJ1-1; D uncertain. Between the trimmed V and J ends, which lost 0 bases and 2 bases, there was a span of 10 bases. Germline assignment: CDR1 MGHRA and CDR2 YSYEKL. The length of the CDR3 is 15 residues.

The rearrangement links TRBV29-1 to TRBJ2-7; D not certain. Germline V gene data show CDR1 as SQVTM and CDR2 as ANQGSEA. This CDR3 is 12 amino acids long. Trimming pared 7 bases from V and 3 bases from J, leaving 13 bases between. The CDR3 DNA reads as TGCAGCGCTTCCCATGGGGTCTACGAGCAGTACTTC. Translating gives CSASHGVYEQYF.

The chain carries TRBV27 and TRBJ1-3, with D perhaps TRBD1 (6 bases). The V end was cut by 6 bases, the J end by 4 bases, with 19 bases between. This CDR3 region has 16 residues. The germline V gene has CDR1 MNHEY and CDR2 SMNVEV (reference sequence). The CDR3 loop reads CASSPTDRPSGNTIYF. The CDR3 nucleotides are TGTGCCAGCAGCCCTACGGACAGACCATCCGGAAACACCATATATTTT.

On this clone: Other DNA sequences in the same sample also yield this CDR3. The CDR3 is CASSLAGELFF. The CDR3 region has the DNA TGTGCCAGCAGCTTAGCCGGGGAGCTGTTTTTT. The chain couples TRBV11-2 to TRBJ2-2; the D is unclear. Germline CDR1 and CDR2: SGHAT and FQNNGV. The CDR3 sequence is 11 residues long. V was trimmed by 1 base and J by 6 bases, leaving 0 bases between them. The full variable domain, completed using reference TRBV11-2 and TRBJ2-2, is EAGVAQSPRYKIIEKRQSVAFWCNPISGHATLYWYQQILGQGPKLLIQFQNNGVVDDSQLPKDRFSAERLKGVDSTLKIQPAKLEDSAVYLCASSLAGELFFGEGSRLTVL.

This clone was detected only once. The CDR3: CASAPPGLPDTQYF. The DNA for the CDR3 is TGTGCCAGCGCCCCTCCGGGGCTTCCCGATACGCAGTATTTT. This chain connects TRBV27 to TRBJ2-3; D is possibly TRBD1 or TRBD2 (5 bases each). The V gene's germline CDR1 is MNHEY and CDR2 SMNVEV (reference sequence). Trimming shortened V by 8 bases and J by 6 bases, and 18 bases separated the two germline ends. CDR3 length: 14 amino acids.

This clone occurred a few times. V and J are TRBV9 and TRBJ1-1; no firm D call. This CDR3 has 14 residues. V gave up 0 bases and J gave up 1 base, with 7 bases separating them. Germline lookup yields CDR1 SGDLS and CDR2 YYNGEE. This CDR3 reads CASSVEAGNTEAFF. CDR3 sequence (DNA): TGTGCCAGCAGCGTAGAGGCGGGGAACACTGAAGCTTTCTTT. The full variable domain, in which reference TRBV9 and TRBJ1-1 provide the parts outside the CDR3, is DSGVTQTPKHLITATGQRVTLRCSPRSGDLSVYWYQQSLDQGLQFLIQYYNGEERAKGNILERFSAQQFPDLHSELNLSSLELGDSALYFCASSVEAGNTEAFFGQGTRLTVV.

This clone was picked up a small number of times. V usage is TRBV5-6 and J usage is TRBJ2-7; 9 bases are a match to TRBD1. The CDR3 spans 14 residues. Germline V gene sequence: CDR1 SGHDT, CDR2 YYEEEE. V gave up 4 bases and J gave up 7 bases; unmatched junction bases: 9. The CDR3 loop is CASSPGTGRWEQYF. Here the CDR3 DNA reads TGTGCCAGCAGCCCCGGGACAGGGAGGTGGGAGCAGTACTTC.

The chain couples TRBV29-1 to TRBJ2-3; 10 bases agree with TRBD2. The CDR3 consists of 13 residues. Germline V gene lookup returns CDR1 SQVTM and CDR2 ANQGSEA. The trim removed 6 bases at V and 3 bases at J, leaving 3 bases unmatched. CDR3 residues: CSVLAGGTDTQYF. The DNA of the CDR3 is TGCAGCGTCTTAGCGGGGGGAACAGATACGCAGTATTTT.

This clone was found once. The V and J genes are TRBV9 and TRBJ2-3, with TRBD2 as a possible D gene (6 bases). V dropped 5 bases and J dropped 5 bases, with 12 bases sitting between them. Germline V lookup: CDR1 SGDLS, CDR2 YYNGEE. The CDR3 contains 13 residues. CDR3 region: CASSSSALDTQYF. The CDR3 coding sequence is TGTGCCAGCAGTTCTAGCGCTTTAGATACGCAGTATTTT.

This clone showed up just once. This chain joins TRBV27 and TRBJ2-1; TRBD2 might be the D (5 bases). V was trimmed by 4 bases and J by 10 bases, leaving 14 bases between them. The germline V gene has CDR1 MNHEY and CDR2 SMNVEV (reference sequence). CDR3 length: 13 amino acids. CDR3 sequence reads: CASSWTDGLEQFF. In DNA, the CDR3 is TGTGCCAGCAGTTGGACTGACGGGCTCGAGCAGTTCTTC.

The V gene is TRBV20-1, the J gene TRBJ1-1; no clear D gene. This CDR3 has 11 residues. With 8 bases removed from V and 1 base from J, the gap between germline ends came to 8 bases. Germline V gene lookup returns CDR1 DFQATT and CDR2 SNEGSKA (reference sequence). The CDR3 DNA follows: TGCAGTCCTTCTACGAACACTGAAGCTTTCTTT. Its protein is CSPSTNTEAFF.

J is TRBJ2-2 and V is TRBV29-1; D not resolved. With 4 bases removed from V and 1 base from J, the gap between germline ends came to 10 bases. This CDR3 comprises 14 residues. Per the germline V gene, CDR1 is SQVTM and CDR2 is ANQGSEA. The CDR3 sequence is CSVVPAMNTGELFF. CDR3 nucleotide sequence: TGCAGCGTTGTACCAGCGATGAACACCGGGGAGCTGTTTTTT.

The CDR3 sequence is CASSSTGGGNQPQHF. The CDR3 bases are TGTGCCAGCAGCTCCACAGGGGGCGGCAATCAGCCCCAGCATTTT. This chain connects TRBV9 to TRBJ1-5; TRBD1 matches at 9 bases. This CDR3 is built from 15 residues. Germline CDR1 reads SGDLS; CDR2 reads YYNGEE. After removal of 4 bases from V and 2 bases from J, the junction contained 4 bases not matched to a gene.

The chain has TRBV19 and TRBJ1-5, with TRBD1 matching over 8 bases. V shed 7 bases and J 6 bases; nucleotides not matched to a gene: 14. Germline V CDR1 and CDR2: LNHDA, SQIVND (reference sequence). The CDR3 is 16 residues long. The DNA of the CDR3 is TGTGCCAGTATTTCCCTTGCAGGGGGCGCGGGTCAGCCCCAGCATTTT. Its translation: CASISLAGGAGQPQHF.

This chain connects TRBV10-3 to TRBJ2-3; D not resolved. The V and J ends lost 2 bases and 5 bases respectively, with 14 bases between them. This CDR3 is 15 amino acids long. Germline-derived CDR1 and CDR2 are ENHRY and SYGVKD. CDR3 DNA sequence: TGTGCCATCAGTGAGGGCACTGCCTTGGGAGATACGCAGTATTTT. Its translation: CAISEGTALGDTQYF.

The genes are TRBV7-9 and TRBJ1-2; possible D gene TRBD1, 5 bases. This CDR3 contains 14 residues. Germline-derived CDR1 and CDR2 are SEHNR and FQNEAQ (reference sequence). Trimming stripped 3 bases from V and 8 bases from J, with 16 bases between. CDR3 region: CASSFGSQGRGYTF. The CDR3 region has the DNA TGTGCCAGCAGCTTCGGAAGCCAGGGAAGAGGCTACACCTTC. Full variable domain (outside the CDR3, taken from reference TRBV7-9 and TRBJ1-2): DTGVSQNPRHKITKRGQNVTFRCDPISEHNRLYWYRQTLGQGPEFLTYFQNEAQLEKSRLLSDRFSAERPKGSFSTLEIQRTEQGDSAMYLCASSFGSQGRGYTFGSGTRLTVV.